The 17 T cell receptor beta chains below were found in one sample sequenced in a study of T cell changes during pregnancy in multiple sclerosis (dated by TCRdb to the late 2010s). Library generation was performed with the immunoSEQ multiplex PCR assay. TCRdb obtained this table from immuneACCESS and retained in-frame rearrangements with V and J assigned. These tables miss some clones; where compared with another copy, unresolved V genes account for less than half of the shortfall, and the remainder is unexplained. Present in this sample are 50,000 to 70,000 clones, 91% of which were seen just once. The ten most abundant clones make up 1% to 1.5% of the sample. Source: peripheral blood, taken after pregnancy. The receptors originated from a female donor in good health, enrolled as a control in a pregnancy study.

The V gene is TRBV7-2, the J gene TRBJ1-5; D gene ambiguous. This CDR3 has 15 residues. From germline, CDR1 is SGHTA and CDR2 FQGNSA. Trimming shortened V by 2 bases and J by 0 bases, and 8 bases separated the two germline ends. The CDR3 DNA sequence: TGTGCCAGCAGCTTAAAGGACTATAGCAATCAGCCCCAGCATTTT. Translating it yields CASSLKDYSNQPQHF.

V gene TRBV4-1 combines with J gene TRBJ2-7; D possibly corresponds to TRBD2 (5 bases). CDR1 and CDR2 from the germline V gene are MGHRA and YSYEKL. This CDR3 contains 17 residues. V lost 0 bases, J lost 1 base, and 16 bases lay in between. CDR3 nucleotide sequence: TGCGCCAGCAGCCAAGATTGGGCCCCGAGGGAATCCTACGAGCAGTACTTC. This gives the protein CASSQDWAPRESYEQYF.

J is TRBJ2-3 and V is TRBV7-9; the match to TRBD2 covers 10 bases. Germline-derived CDR1 and CDR2 are SEHNR and FQNEAQ (reference sequence). CDR3 length: 15 residues. The J segment lost 2 bases and the V segment lost 5 bases, leaving 4 bases of the junction unmatched. The CDR3 loop reads CASSPTSGATDTQYF. The CDR3 DNA is TGTGCCAGCAGCCCAACTAGCGGGGCCACAGATACGCAGTATTTT.

The CDR3: CAITDTGGTSTDTQYF. The CDR3 DNA follows: TGTGCCATCACCGACACGGGGGGAACCAGCACAGATACGCAGTATTTT. The genes are TRBV10-3 and TRBJ2-3; TRBD2 agrees at 7 bases. Per germline, CDR1 ENHRY and CDR2 SYGVKD. CDR3 size: 16 residues. Unmatched junction bases numbered 10, after V lost 7 bases and J lost 0 bases.

J is TRBJ1-1 and V is TRBV4-2; D is perhaps TRBD1 (5 bases). V was clipped by 3 bases and J by 5 bases, with 19 bases between them. This CDR3 region has 16 residues. Germline V gives CDR1 LGHNA, CDR2 YNFKEQ. The CDR3 region is CASSHGREGRGTEAFF. In nucleotides, the CDR3 is TGTGCCAGCAGCCACGGCCGGGAGGGCCGGGGGACTGAAGCTTTCTTT.

J is TRBJ1-1 and V is TRBV5-6; D gene ambiguous. From germline, CDR1 is SGHDT and CDR2 YYEEEE. Between the trimmed V and J ends, which lost 4 bases and 2 bases, there was a span of 9 bases. The CDR3 contains 13 residues. In DNA form, the CDR3 reads TGTGCCAGCAGCAATCTAGACAACACTGAAGCTTTCTTT. Translating gives CASSNLDNTEAFF.

For this clone: One junction end disagrees with the germline gene, perhaps due to a read error. The chain combines TRBV5-1 with TRBJ2-3; 9 positions match TRBD2. The CDR3 totals 13 residues. Per germline, CDR1 SGHRS and CDR2 YFSETQ. CDR3 in amino acids: CASRGTSIDTQYF. The DNA of the CDR3 is TGCGCCAGCAGGGGGACTAGCATAGATACGCAGTATTTT.

The DNA for the CDR3 is TGTGCCACCAGCAGAAGGACAGGGGGCAGCACAGATACGCAGTATTTT. This gives the protein CATSRRTGGSTDTQYF. This chain joins TRBV15 and TRBJ2-3, with TRBD1 matching 11 bases. The CDR3 has 16 amino acids. With V trimmed by 2 bases and J by 0 bases, 1 base remained unmatched. CDR1 LNHNV and CDR2 YYDKDF come from the germline V gene (reference sequence).

V and J are TRBV6-5 and TRBJ1-2, with D maybe TRBD1 (5 bases). Germline assignment: CDR1 MNHEY and CDR2 SVGAGI. The CDR3 length is 14 residues. Trimming took 2 bases from V and 7 from J, leaving 14 bases between them. The CDR3 DNA sequence: TGTGCCAGCAGTTACCCTCGACAGTTCTCTGGCTACACCTTC. It encodes CASSYPRQFSGYTF.

This chain connects TRBV5-1 to TRBJ1-1, with TRBD1 matching 9 bases. The V segment lost 3 bases and the J segment 5 bases; nucleotides outside the gene matches: 11. Per the germline V gene, CDR1 is SGHRS and CDR2 is YFSETQ. The CDR3 runs 16 residues. The CDR3 sequence is CASSSILQGAGTEAFF. CDR3 nucleotide sequence: TGCGCCAGCAGCTCTATTCTACAGGGGGCCGGGACTGAAGCTTTCTTT. Full variable domain (missing parts from reference TRBV5-1 and TRBJ1-1): KAGVTQTPRYLIKTRGQQVTLSCSPISGHRSVSWYQQTPGQGLQFLFEYFSETQRNKGNFPGRFSGRQFSNSRSEMNVSTLELGDSALYLCASSSILQGAGTEAFFGQGTRLTVV.

The chain uses TRBV30 and TRBJ1-3, with 10 bases identical to TRBD1. J was trimmed by 6 bases and V by 6 bases; bases with no gene match: 5. The CDR3 sequence is 13 residues long. Germline loops: CDR1 GTSNPN, CDR2 SVGIG (reference sequence). DNA of the CDR3: TGTGCCTGTCGGGACAGGGGCGAAAACACCATATATTTT. It translates to CACRDRGENTIYF.

In nucleotides, the CDR3 is TGTGCCACCAGCAGGGAATACAGAGCTCACACTGAAGCTTTCTTT. This translates into CATSREYRAHTEAFF. This rearrangement joins TRBV15 to TRBJ1-1, with D unresolved. The CDR3 extends over 15 amino acids. Germline V gives CDR1 LNHNV, CDR2 YYDKDF (reference sequence). V was trimmed by 3 bases and J by 3 bases, leaving 14 bases between them.

The chain combines TRBV5-6 with TRBJ1-6; perhaps TRBD1 as D (6 bases). Germline V lookup: CDR1 SGHDT, CDR2 YYEEEE. The CDR3 length is 18 residues. Trimming removed 4 bases at V and 0 bases at J, with 17 bases between. The CDR3 DNA reads TGTGCCAGCAGCCAACGCCAGGGGACATCCTCCTATAATTCACCCCTCCACTTT. Residues: CASSQRQGTSSYNSPLHF.

The chain is built from TRBV7-2 and TRBJ2-2; a possible D gene is TRBD1 (6 bases). Germline CDR1 and CDR2: SGHTA and FQGNSA. The germline V and J ends were trimmed by 6 bases and 9 bases, with 14 bases remaining between them. This CDR3 region has 13 residues. The DNA of the CDR3 is TGTGCCAGCAGGCTATCAGACAGGAGGGAGCTGTTTTTT. This codes for CASRLSDRRELFF. Full variable domain (outside the CDR3, taken from reference TRBV7-2 and TRBJ2-2): GAGVSQSPSNKVTEKGKDVELRCDPISGHTALYWYRQSLGQGLEFLIYFQGNSAPDKSGLPSDRFSAERTGGSVSTLTIQRTQQEDSAVYLCASRLSDRRELFFGEGSRLTVL.

The rearrangement links TRBV15 to TRBJ1-5; no firm D call. The CDR3 sequence is 12 residues long. Trimming left V 5 bases short and J 5 bases short, with 7 bases between. Germline V gives CDR1 LNHNV, CDR2 YYDKDF (reference sequence). The CDR3 nucleotides are TGTGCCACCAGCCTCCAGGATCAGCCCCAGCATTTT. It yields the protein CATSLQDQPQHF. The full variable domain, rest sourced from reference TRBV15 and TRBJ1-5, is DAMVIQNPRYQVTQFGKPVTLSCSQTLNHNVMYWYQQKSSQAPKLLFHYYDKDFNNEADTPDNFQSRRPNTSFCFLDIRSPGLGDTAMYLCATSLQDQPQHFGDGTRLSIL.

The CDR3 sequence is CAWKQDNTGELFF. The DNA of the CDR3 is TGTGCCTGGAAACAGGATAACACCGGGGAGCTGTTTTTT. The J gene is TRBJ2-2, the V gene TRBV30; D is possibly TRBD1 (5 bases). This CDR3 region has 13 residues. Germline values: CDR1 GTSNPN, CDR2 SVGIG (reference sequence). The germline V and J ends were trimmed by 4 bases and 2 bases, with 8 bases remaining between them.

This chain links TRBV19 with TRBJ2-1; the match to TRBD1 covers 9 bases. This CDR3 has 15 amino acids. V dropped 4 bases and J dropped 7; count of bases not matched to a gene: 8. Germline CDR1 is LNHDA and CDR2 is SQIVND (reference sequence). CDR3 in amino acids: CASSSRDRVGNEQFF. In DNA, the CDR3 is TGTGCCAGTAGTAGTAGGGACAGGGTGGGGAATGAGCAGTTCTTC.